These 19 T cell receptor beta chains originate from one sample sequenced in a study of molecular identifiers for immune sequencing clone quantification. Via MiXCR, TCRdb re-called the PCR reads, giving one row per CDR3 protein. Found here are 45,000 to 65,000 distinct CDR3 sequences, less than 25% of them singletons; the top ten hold approximately 1.9%. Material for sequencing was naive CD8+ T cells from blood, with Jurkat cell RNA spiked in. The subset denotes: FACS-sorted CD8+CD4-CCR7+CD45RA+ naive T cells. Receptor source: a human donor in good health. Some libraries in this study had Jurkat cell RNA spiked in.

As regards this clonotype: A much more abundant neighbour one base away suggests this may be a read error. This chain connects TRBV6-2 or TRBV6-3 to TRBJ2-7, with 8 positions matching TRBD1. In germline, CDR1 is MNHEY, CDR2 SVGEGT. CDR3 length: 13 amino acids. With V trimmed by 7 bases and J by 3 bases, 5 bases remained unmatched. CDR3 residues: CASTITGGYEQYF. In DNA, the CDR3 is TGTGCCAGCACTATCACAGGGGGCTACGAGCAGTACTTC.

The genes are TRBV27 and TRBJ2-7; possible D gene TRBD1, 5 bases. The germline V and J ends were trimmed by 6 bases and 2 bases, with 26 bases remaining between them. Germline values: CDR1 MNHEY, CDR2 SMNVEV (reference sequence). The CDR3 contains 18 residues. As DNA, the CDR3 is TGTGCCAGCAGCCCGATTGTTTCTCGTATGGGGCATGCCTACGAGCAGTACTTC. Amino acids: CASSPIVSRMGHAYEQYF.

This clonotype has a count of ten or more. The V call is TRBV5-1, the J call TRBJ2-7; TRBD2 is a possible D gene (5 bases). This CDR3 comprises 16 residues. Germline V gene lookup returns CDR1 SGHRS and CDR2 YFSETQ. The V end was cut by 0 bases, the J end by 7 bases, with 20 bases between. CDR3 sequence (DNA): TGCGCCAGCAGCTTGGAACGGGTGACGGCCGGGGAAGAGCAGTACTTC. Its translation is CASSLERVTAGEEQYF.

The rearrangement joins TRBV21-1 to TRBJ2-7; the D call TRBD1 from the table was never checked on the DNA. TRBV21-1 counts as a pseudogene. There are 15 residues in the CDR3. DNA of the CDR3: TGTGCCAGCAGCACCCGAGGGGACATACCCTACGAGCAGTACTTC. It specifies CASSTRGDIPYEQYF.

This clonotype was observed many times. The chain combines TRBV7-9 with TRBJ2-3; the D is unclear. V lost 0 bases to trimming and J lost 0 bases, with 4 bases between them. There are 14 residues in the CDR3. Germline CDR1 SEHNR, CDR2 FQNEAQ (reference sequence). DNA for the CDR3: TGTGCCAGCAGCTTAGCTCCAAGCACAGATACGCAGTATTTT. Its protein product is CASSLAPSTDTQYF.

This clonotype was seen many times. The chain links TRBV5-1 to TRBJ2-1, with TRBD2 identical over 12 bases. The CDR3 covers 16 residues. Losses at the gene ends were 1 base for V and 5 bases for J; bases not matched to a gene: 4. In germline, CDR1 is SGHRS, CDR2 YFSETQ. The CDR3 sequence: CASSLRTSGDNNEQFF. The CDR3 DNA is TGCGCCAGCAGCTTGAGGACTAGCGGGGATAACAATGAGCAGTTCTTC.

With respect to this clonotype: Possible read error: a much larger clone is one base away. The rearrangement uses TRBV7-9 and TRBJ2-5; TRBD2 is a possible D gene (5 bases). The CDR3 loop spans 14 amino acids. Germline V gene lookup returns CDR1 SEHNR and CDR2 FQNEAQ (reference sequence). The CDR3 nucleotides read TGTGCCAGCAGCTTAGTTGTTAGCGCCGAGACCCAGCACTTC. Translation gives CASSLVVSAETQHF.

Concerning this clonotype: A read error may be the cause here, since a much bigger clone is one base away. The CDR3 does not close with the conserved phenylalanine or tryptophan, likely indicating a read error. The V call is TRBV6-5, the J call TRBJ2-7; D call uncertain. The CDR3 extends over 14 amino acids. V was shortened by 2 bases and J by 4 bases, with 12 bases between the two germline ends. Germline CDR1 and CDR2: MNHEY and SVGAGI. CDR3 residues: CASSYRTATYEQYS. The CDR3 nucleotides are TGTGCCAGCAGTTACAGGACGGCGACATACGAGCAGTACTCC.

Worth noting for this clonotype: This may come from a read error, since a much larger clone is one base off. V gene TRBV11-2 combines with J gene TRBJ2-1; D is perhaps TRBD2 (6 bases). The CDR3 extends over 17 amino acids. Trimming cost V 5 bases and J 3 bases, with 20 bases left between them. Germline CDR1 and CDR2: SGHAT and FQNNGV. The CDR3 DNA reads TGTGCCAGCAGCGAAGAACCCGGGACTGGCATCTACAATGAGCAGTTCTTC. Translation: CASSEEPGTGIYNEQFF.

In its sample, this clonotype was seen many times. V is TRBV3-2 and J is TRBJ2-2; whether TRBD1, the table's D call, matches the DNA was not checked. TRBV3-2 corresponds to a pseudogene. The CDR3 covers 14 residues. The CDR3 sequence: CASRGDRDTGELFF. CDR3 in DNA: TGTGCCAGCAGGGGGGACAGGGATACCGGGGAGCTGTTTTTT.

This clonotype was seen at least ten times. The CDR3 region is CSARAETNTEAFF. CDR3 DNA sequence: TGCAGTGCTAGGGCGGAGACTAACACTGAAGCTTTCTTT. This chain connects TRBV20-1 to TRBJ1-1; D unresolved. Trimming pared 3 bases from V and 2 bases from J, leaving 10 bases between. Germline assignment: CDR1 DFQATT and CDR2 SNEGSKA (reference sequence). The CDR3 is made up of 13 amino acids.

As regards this clonotype: Being one base from a much bigger clone, this may be a read error. The V call is TRBV30, the J call TRBJ2-7; tentatively, D is TRBD1 (5 bases). The CDR3 totals 12 residues. Germline V gene data show CDR1 as GTSNPN and CDR2 as SVGIG (reference sequence). The V end lost 4 bases, the J end lost 5 bases, and 12 bases lay between the germline ends. The CDR3 coding sequence is TGTGCCTGGACCTCAGGGCCGGACGAGCAGTACTTC. Translation: CAWTSGPDEQYF. Variable domain in full (rest from reference TRBV30 and TRBJ2-7): SQTIHQWPATLVQPVGSPLSLECTVEGTSNPNLYWYRQAAGRGLQLLFYSVGIGQISSEVPQNLSASRPQDRQFILSSKKLLLSDSGFYLCAWTSGPDEQYFGPGTRLTVT.

This clonotype was seen repeatedly, ten times or more. V gene TRBV27 combines with J gene TRBJ2-1; TRBD1 matches at 8 bases. This CDR3 has 15 residues. V shed 3 bases, J shed 10 bases, and the junction held 11 bases outside the gene matches. Germline V gene lookup returns CDR1 MNHEY and CDR2 SMNVEV (reference sequence). Here the CDR3 reads CASSFVQGGRGEQFF. CDR3 sequence (DNA): TGTGCCAGCAGTTTCGTACAGGGGGGCCGAGGCGAGCAGTTCTTC.

A remark on this clonotype: This could be a read error, since a much larger clone is one nucleotide away. The chain recombines TRBV7-8 with TRBJ2-2; D assignment may be TRBD1 or TRBD2 (5 bases each). Germline V gives CDR1 SGHVS, CDR2 FQNEAQ. The CDR3 length is 17 residues. The CDR3 here is CASSPHSGSGNTGALFF. The CDR3 nucleotides are TGTGCCAGCAGCCCACACTCTGGGTCAGGGAACACCGGGGCGCTGTTTTTT.

This clonotype was observed many times. The chain links TRBV28 to TRBJ1-1; the D gene is possibly TRBD1 (5 bases). Germline CDR1 is MDHEN and CDR2 is SYDVKM. The CDR3 is made up of 14 amino acids. Trimming cost V 3 bases and J 1 base, with 9 bases left between them. The CDR3 nucleotides read TGTGCCAGCAGTTTTCGAGGGGAGAACACTGAAGCTTTCTTT. It yields the protein CASSFRGENTEAFF.

A word on this clonotype: A much larger clone lies a single base off, so this may be a read error. The CDR3 DNA is TGCAGTGCTAGAGATAACAAACCGCAGATGAAACCATACACCGGGGAGCTGTTTTTT. This encodes CSARDNKPQMKPYTGELFF. The V and J genes are TRBV20-1 and TRBJ2-2; no reliable D call. Germline CDR1 is DFQATT and CDR2 is SNEGSKA (reference sequence). The V end was cut by 0 bases, the J end by 3 bases, with 23 bases between. The length of the CDR3 is 19 residues.

This clonotype was seen ten or more times. CDR3 loop: CASSRGVEQFF. The CDR3 nucleotides read TGTGCCAGCAGTAGGGGGGTAGAACAGTTCTTC. The chain has TRBV7-9 and TRBJ2-1; the D call may be TRBD1 or TRBD2 (6 bases each). Per germline, CDR1 SEHNR and CDR2 FQNEAQ (reference sequence). Trimming shortened V by 6 bases and J by 13 bases, and 13 bases separated the two germline ends. The CDR3 totals 11 residues.

At least ten counts were recorded for this clonotype. This chain uses TRBV27 with TRBJ2-3; no reliable D call. Between the trimmed V and J ends, which lost 10 bases and 2 bases, there was a span of 10 bases. The germline V gene has CDR1 MNHEY and CDR2 SMNVEV (reference sequence). The CDR3 loop spans 12 amino acids. The CDR3 nucleotides read TGTGCCACCGGCGTCCCCACAGATACGCAGTATTTT. This translates into CATGVPTDTQYF.

In its sample, this clonotype was seen many times. The V call is TRBV6-2 or TRBV6-3, the J call TRBJ2-7, with D unresolved. The germline V and J ends were trimmed by 4 bases and 2 bases, with 27 bases remaining between them. This CDR3 is built from 19 residues. Per germline, CDR1 MNHEY and CDR2 SVGEGT. The CDR3 protein is CASSLGPASPKGLTYEQYF. As DNA, the CDR3 is TGTGCCAGCAGTTTAGGGCCCGCATCCCCCAAGGGCCTCACCTACGAGCAGTACTTC.